This is a list of T cell receptor beta chains from one sample in a study of blood T cell repertoires in COVID-19. Some clones are missing from TCRdb's copy, which holds only in-frame ones; the method was immunoSEQ multiplex PCR. This table has about 15,000 clones, 80% to 90% appearing once. Sequences were obtained from peripheral blood. The receptor set was obtained from a woman between 45 and 65 years old with active or convalescent COVID-19. CDR3s include the opening cysteine and the closing phenylalanine or tryptophan. A D gene is named only where the DNA matches it firmly. Size is stated for part of the rows, as once, few or many counts, or as a class when the clone is expanded.

J: TRBJ1-1
size: -
D: -
V: TRBV12-3/TRBV12-4
DNA: TGTGCCAGCAGCATGACTTCAGGGGCTGAAGCTTTCTTT
CDR3: CASSMTSGAEAFF

J: TRBJ2-1
size: -
D: TRBD2
V: TRBV29-1
DNA: TGCAGCGTTGAGGGACTAGCGGGAGAACGGTTCTTC
CDR3: CSVEGLAGERFF

J: TRBJ1-5
size: -
D: TRBD1
V: TRBV24-1
DNA: TGTGCCACCAGCCGAACGGGACAGGACAATCAGCCCCAGCATTTT
CDR3: CATSRTGQDNQPQHF

J: TRBJ2-1
size: few
D: TRBD2
V: TRBV20-1
DNA: TGCAGTGCTAGTGCAGGGACTAGCGGGAGCTACAATGAGCAGTTCTTC
CDR3: CSASAGTSGSYNEQFF

J: TRBJ2-1
size: -
D: -
V: TRBV6-5
DNA: TGTGCCAGCAGTTTAGGGGGGGGTGAGCAGTTCTTC
CDR3: CASSLGGGEQFF

J: TRBJ2-7
size: -
D: -
V: TRBV30
DNA: TGTGCCTGCCGGACAGAGGTATCCTACGAGCAGTACTTC
CDR3: CACRTEVSYEQYF

J: TRBJ2-1
size: -
D: TRBD2
V: TRBV10-3
DNA: TGTGCCATCAGTGAGTTAAGCGGGAGCAAGTACAATGAGCAGTTCTTC
CDR3: CAISELSGSKYNEQFF

J: TRBJ1-2
size: -
D: TRBD1
V: TRBV7-6
DNA: TGTGCCAGCAGCTCAGAACCGGGACAGGGGTACTATGGCTACACCTTC
CDR3: CASSSEPGQGYYGYTF

J: TRBJ2-3
size: -
D: TRBD1
V: TRBV28
DNA: TGTGCCAGCAGTCCCGGGACAGGGGGCGCGGGCACAGATACGCAGTATTTT
CDR3: CASSPGTGGAGTDTQYF

J: TRBJ2-5
size: -
D: -
V: TRBV12-5
DNA: TGTGCTAGTGGTTTGGTATTAGGTCAGGGCGAGACCCAGTACTTC
CDR3: CASGLVLGQGETQYF

J: TRBJ1-4
size: medium-sized
D: -
V: TRBV29-1
DNA: TGCAGCGTTGCTAGGGGTTCTAATGAAAAACTGTTTTTT
CDR3: CSVARGSNEKLFF

J: TRBJ2-1
size: few
D: -
V: TRBV1
DNA: TGCACCAGCAGCCAAGGAGGGAGGGGTCACAATGAGCAGTTCTTC
CDR3: CTSSQGGRGHNEQFF

J: TRBJ2-7
size: once
D: -
V: TRBV5-6
DNA: TGTGCCAGCAGCTTGTACATCAGCTCCTACGAGCAGTACTTC
CDR3: CASSLYISSYEQYF

J: TRBJ1-2
size: -
D: TRBD1
V: TRBV12-3/TRBV12-4
DNA: TGTGCCAGCAGTAACACAGGGGTTGGCTACACCTTC
CDR3: CASSNTGVGYTF

J: TRBJ1-3
size: -
D: TRBD1
V: TRBV4-1
DNA: TGCGCCAGCAGCCAAACCCAACAGGGGTTATATGGAAACACCATATATTTT
CDR3: CASSQTQQGLYGNTIYF

J: TRBJ2-1
size: -
D: -
V: TRBV15
DNA: TGTGCCACCAGCAGAGATCTTTCAGGTAGAAATGAGCAGTTCTTC
CDR3: CATSRDLSGRNEQFF

J: TRBJ1-5
size: -
D: TRBD1
V: TRBV2
DNA: TGTGCCAGCAGTTTGGACAGGGGCCCAGCGTGGCGCAATCAGCCCCAGCATTTT
CDR3: CASSLDRGPAWRNQPQHF

J: TRBJ2-3
size: -
D: -
V: TRBV5-1
DNA: TGCGCCAGCAGCTTGGGGGCCCTCGGGATCACAGATACGCAGTATTTT
CDR3: CASSLGALGITDTQYF

J: TRBJ2-7
size: -
D: TRBD2
V: TRBV7-6
DNA: TGTGCCAGCAGCGCGGGACTAGCGGGAGGGACTGAGCAGTACTTC
CDR3: CASSAGLAGGTEQYF

J: TRBJ2-1
size: -
D: TRBD2
V: TRBV10-1
DNA: TGCGCCAGCAGTTTAGGCGGGGGGCCCTACAATGAGCAGTTCTTC
CDR3: CASSLGGGPYNEQFF

J: TRBJ2-7
size: -
D: TRBD2
V: TRBV20-1
DNA: TGCAGTGCTAGTGGACTAGCCTACGAGCAGTACTTC
CDR3: CSASGLAYEQYF

J: TRBJ2-7
size: -
D: -
V: TRBV27
DNA: TGTGCCAGCAGTTTGATAGGGGTCGAGCAGTACTTC
CDR3: CASSLIGVEQYF